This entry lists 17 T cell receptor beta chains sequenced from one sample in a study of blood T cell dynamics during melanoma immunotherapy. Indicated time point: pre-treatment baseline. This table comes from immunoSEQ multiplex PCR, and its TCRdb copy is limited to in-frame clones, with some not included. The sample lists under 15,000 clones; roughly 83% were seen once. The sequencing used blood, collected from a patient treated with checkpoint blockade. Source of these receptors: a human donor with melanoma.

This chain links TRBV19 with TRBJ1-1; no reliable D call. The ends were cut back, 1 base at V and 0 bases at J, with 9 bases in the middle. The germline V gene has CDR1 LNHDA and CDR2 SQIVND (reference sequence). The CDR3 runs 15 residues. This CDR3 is CASSIGSYMNTEAFF. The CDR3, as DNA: TGTGCCAGTAGTATAGGGAGCTATATGAACACTGAAGCTTTCTTT. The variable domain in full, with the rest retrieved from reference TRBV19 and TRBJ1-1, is DGGITQSPKYLFRKEGQNVTLSCEQNLNHDAMYWYRQDPGQGLRLIYYSQIVNDFQKGDIAEGYSVSREKKESFPLTVTSAQKNPTAFYLCASSIGSYMNTEAFFGQGTRLTVV.

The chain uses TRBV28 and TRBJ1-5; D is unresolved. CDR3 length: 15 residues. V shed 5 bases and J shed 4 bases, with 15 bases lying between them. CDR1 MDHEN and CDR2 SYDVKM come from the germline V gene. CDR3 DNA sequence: TGTGCCAGCAGTCTCCAAATCGGTCAAAATCAGCCCCAGCATTTT. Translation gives CASSLQIGQNQPQHF. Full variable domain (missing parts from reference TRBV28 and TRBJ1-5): DVKVTQSSRYLVKRTGEKVFLECVQDMDHENMFWYRQDPGLGLRLIYFSYDVKMKEKGDIPEGYSVSREKKERFSLILESASTNQTSMYLCASSLQIGQNQPQHFGDGTRLSIL.

CDR3 DNA sequence: TGTGCCAGCAGCCGACGACAGGACCTCTATGGCTACACCTTC. This gives the protein CASSRRQDLYGYTF. V gene TRBV7-8 combines with J gene TRBJ1-2; maybe TRBD1 (6 bases). The length of the CDR3 is 14 residues. Looked up from germline, CDR1 is SGHVS and CDR2 is FQNEAQ. Trimming pared 5 bases from V and 4 bases from J, leaving 14 bases between.

As DNA, the CDR3 is TGTGCCAGCAGCCCCGGGACAGTCCAAGAGACCCAGTACTTC. This codes for CASSPGTVQETQYF. The chain combines TRBV21-1 with TRBJ2-5; the table's D call, TRBD1, has no DNA check behind it. TRBV21-1 is described as a pseudogene. The CDR3 loop spans 14 amino acids.

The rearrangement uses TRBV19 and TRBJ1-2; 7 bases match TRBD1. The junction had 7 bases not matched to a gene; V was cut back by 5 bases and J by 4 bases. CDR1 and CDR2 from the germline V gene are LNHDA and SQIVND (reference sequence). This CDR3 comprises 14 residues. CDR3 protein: CASSPTGTPYGYTF. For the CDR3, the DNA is TGTGCCAGTAGTCCGACAGGGACCCCCTATGGCTACACCTTC. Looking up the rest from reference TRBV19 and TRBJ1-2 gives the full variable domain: DGGITQSPKYLFRKEGQNVTLSCEQNLNHDAMYWYRQDPGQGLRLIYYSQIVNDFQKGDIAEGYSVSREKKESFPLTVTSAQKNPTAFYLCASSPTGTPYGYTFGSGTRLTVV.

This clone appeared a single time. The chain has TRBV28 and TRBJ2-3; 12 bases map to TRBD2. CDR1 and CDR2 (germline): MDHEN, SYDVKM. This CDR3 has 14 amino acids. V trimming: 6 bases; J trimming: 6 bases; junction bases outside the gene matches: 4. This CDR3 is CASRKGLAGDTQYF. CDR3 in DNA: TGTGCCAGCAGAAAGGGACTAGCGGGTGATACGCAGTATTTT.

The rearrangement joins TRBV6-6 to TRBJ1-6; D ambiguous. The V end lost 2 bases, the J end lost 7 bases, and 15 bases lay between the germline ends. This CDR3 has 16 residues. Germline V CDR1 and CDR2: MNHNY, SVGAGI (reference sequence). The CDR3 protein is CASSYASSSRNSPLHF. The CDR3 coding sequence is TGTGCCAGCAGTTACGCCAGTTCGAGTCGGAATTCACCCCTCCACTTT.

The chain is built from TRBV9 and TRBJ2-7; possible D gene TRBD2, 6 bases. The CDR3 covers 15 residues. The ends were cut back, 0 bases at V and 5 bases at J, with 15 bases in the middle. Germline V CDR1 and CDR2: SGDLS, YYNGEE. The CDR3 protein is CASSVATRTTDEQYF. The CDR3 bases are TGTGCCAGCAGCGTAGCTACGAGGACTACGGACGAGCAGTACTTC.

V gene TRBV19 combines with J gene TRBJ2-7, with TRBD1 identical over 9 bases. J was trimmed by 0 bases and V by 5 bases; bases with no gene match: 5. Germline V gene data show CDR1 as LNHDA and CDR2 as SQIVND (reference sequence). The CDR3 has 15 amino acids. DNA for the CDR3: TGTGCCAGTAGTTGGGGGACAGGGCCCTCCTACGAGCAGTACTTC. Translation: CASSWGTGPSYEQYF. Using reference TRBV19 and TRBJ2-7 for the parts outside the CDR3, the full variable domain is DGGITQSPKYLFRKEGQNVTLSCEQNLNHDAMYWYRQDPGQGLRLIYYSQIVNDFQKGDIAEGYSVSREKKESFPLTVTSAQKNPTAFYLCASSWGTGPSYEQYFGPGTRLTVT.

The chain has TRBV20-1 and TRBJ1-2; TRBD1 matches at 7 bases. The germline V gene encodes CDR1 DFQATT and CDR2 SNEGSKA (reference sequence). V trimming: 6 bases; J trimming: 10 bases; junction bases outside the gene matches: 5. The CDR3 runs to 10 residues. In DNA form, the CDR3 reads TGCAGTGCAATCGACAGGGCCTACACCTTC. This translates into CSAIDRAYTF.

The CDR3, as DNA: TGTGCCAGCAGTTTTGAGACGGGTGAGCAGTTCTTC. Amino acid sequence: CASSFETGEQFF. The chain links TRBV28 to TRBJ2-1; D is unresolved. Germline V CDR1 and CDR2: MDHEN, SYDVKM. CDR3 length: 12 amino acids. The V end lost 3 bases, the J end lost 9 bases, and 9 bases lay between the germline ends.

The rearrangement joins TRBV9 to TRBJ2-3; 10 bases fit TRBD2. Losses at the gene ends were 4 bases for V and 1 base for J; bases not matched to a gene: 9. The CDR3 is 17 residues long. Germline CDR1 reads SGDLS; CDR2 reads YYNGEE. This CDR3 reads CASSPTLAGLRTDTQYF. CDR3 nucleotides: TGTGCCAGCAGCCCGACACTAGCGGGACTACGCACAGATACGCAGTATTTT.

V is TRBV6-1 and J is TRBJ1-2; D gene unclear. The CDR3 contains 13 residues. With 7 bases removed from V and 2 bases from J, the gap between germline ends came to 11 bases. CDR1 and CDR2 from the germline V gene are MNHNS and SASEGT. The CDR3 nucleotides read TGTGCCAGCAAGTTGACGGTGAACTATGGCTACACCTTC. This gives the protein CASKLTVNYGYTF.

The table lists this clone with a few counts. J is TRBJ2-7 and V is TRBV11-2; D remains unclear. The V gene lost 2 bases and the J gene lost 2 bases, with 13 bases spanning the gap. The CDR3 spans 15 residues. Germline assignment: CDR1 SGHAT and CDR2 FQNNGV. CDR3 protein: CASSLNLAGAYEQYF. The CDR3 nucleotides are TGTGCCAGCAGCTTAAACTTGGCAGGAGCCTACGAGCAGTACTTC.

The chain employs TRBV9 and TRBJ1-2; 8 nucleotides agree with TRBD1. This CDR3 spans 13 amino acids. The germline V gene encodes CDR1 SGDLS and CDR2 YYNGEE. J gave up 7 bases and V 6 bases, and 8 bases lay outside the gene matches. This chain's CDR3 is CASTPGGFGGYTF. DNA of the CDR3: TGTGCCAGCACCCCAGGGGGCTTTGGTGGCTACACCTTC.

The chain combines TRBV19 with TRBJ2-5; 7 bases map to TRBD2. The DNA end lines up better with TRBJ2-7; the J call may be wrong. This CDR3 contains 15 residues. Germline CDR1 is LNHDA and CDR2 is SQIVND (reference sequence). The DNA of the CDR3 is TGTGCCAGTAGTATAGGGGAGGGGACCTCCTACGAGCAGTACTTC. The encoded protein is CASSIGEGTSYEQYF.

The CDR3 region has the DNA TGTGCCAGCAGCCCTCAAGAGACCCAGTACTTC. This encodes CASSPQETQYF. The rearrangement links TRBV7-7 to TRBJ2-5, with unresolved D. V shed 5 bases and J shed 2 bases, with 3 bases lying between them. The CDR3 is made up of 11 amino acids. The V gene's germline CDR1 is SSHAT and CDR2 FNYEAQ (reference sequence).